This T cell receptor (beta chain) was obtained from a study of cytomegalovirus exposure and HLA in healthy donors. The sample holds a few counts of this clone. Germline loops: CDR1 SNHLY, CDR2 FYNNEI. Trimming shortened V by 4 bases and J by 7 bases, and 19 bases separated the two germline ends. The CDR3 sequence is 15 residues long. A multiplex PCR was run with 60 Vbeta primers and 13 Jbeta primers. Assay used: immunoSEQ multiplex PCR; TCRdb lists only in-frame clones, some missing. The repertoire holds 99,000 or so clones, with 13% to 15% as singletons. This receptor was taken from a female donor in good health and CMV-seronegative. The sequenced sample was PBMCs. This chain connects TRBV2 to TRBJ1-1; no reliable D call. The CDR3 spells CASSVGTAGHVEAFF. In DNA form, the CDR3 reads TGTGCCAGCAGTGTTGGCACAGCGGGTCATGTTGAAGCTTTCTTT.